This T cell receptor (beta chain) comes out of a study of shared clonotypes between healthy human individuals. Study at large: CD8 memory received one plate per donor, CD8 naive two, CD4 memory three and CD4 naive three. Points from the study as a whole: An anticipated effect of sequencing depth on clonotype sharing among donors was recognized. Naive CD4 clonotype sharing across a handful of donors was around 5%.

CD45RA-negative memory and CD45RA+ naive subsets were split from the CD4+ cells. Generated by immunoSEQ multiplex PCR, the TCRdb table keeps only in-frame clones and is missing some. The table lists more than 2 million clones, approximately 95% of them singletons, with 0.1% to 0.15% in the top ten. Remarks on this clone: Its antigen is not identified.

The junction had 5 bases not matched to a gene; V was cut back by 5 bases and J by 4 bases. Looked up from germline, CDR1 is SEHNR and CDR2 is FQNEAQ (reference sequence). CDR3 length equals 15 residues. This clonotype was sampled from a man between 18 and 35 years old in good health. This rearrangement joins TRBV7-9 to TRBJ2-2; 9 bases fit TRBD1. Specimen: naive CD4+ T cells sorted from blood. Described subset: CD45RA+ positively selected. The CDR3 reads CASSEGQGGTGELFF. Written as DNA, the CDR3 is TGTGCCAGCAGCGAGGGACAGGGTGGCACCGGGGAGCTGTTTTTT.